This entry lists 13 T cell receptor beta chains sequenced from one sample in a study of blood T cell repertoires in COVID-19. Clones were sequenced by immunoSEQ multiplex PCR, and TCRdb holds only the in-frame ones, with some missing. This sample yields 270,000 or so clones, of which under 90% are seen a single time; about 3.2% belongs to the top ten. Specimen: peripheral blood. These receptors were taken from a woman aged 55-70 years with active or convalescent COVID-19.

The chain carries TRBV2 and TRBJ2-2, with TRBD1 identical over 9 bases. CDR3 length: 18 amino acids. CDR1 SNHLY and CDR2 FYNNEI come from the germline V gene. J gave up 0 bases and V 4 bases, and 9 bases lay outside the gene matches. The CDR3 bases are TGTGCCAGCAGTGCCCCACCACAGGGGGCTTCGAACACCGGGGAGCTGTTTTTT. Translating gives CASSAPPQGASNTGELFF.

This clone was seen a few times. The chain links TRBV3-1 (or the pseudogene TRBV3-2) to TRBJ2-7; TRBD2 might be the D (5 bases). Trimming removed 3 bases from V and 1 base from J, with 10 bases in between. The CDR3 runs 14 residues. The germline V gene encodes CDR1 LGHDT and CDR2 YNNKEL (reference sequence). The CDR3 nucleotides are TGTGCCAGCAGCCATCGGGGTTGGTCCTACGAGCAGTACTTC. Amino acids: CASSHRGWSYEQYF.

The chain uses TRBV5-1 and TRBJ2-2; possible D gene TRBD2, 5 bases. The length of the CDR3 is 15 residues. Germline CDR1 reads SGHRS; CDR2 reads YFSETQ. V lost 3 bases and J 2 bases, leaving 11 bases between the germline ends. CDR3 loop: CASSSLGPNTGELFF. CDR3 coding DNA: TGCGCCAGCAGCTCACTAGGCCCCAACACCGGGGAGCTGTTTTTT.

Here the CDR3 DNA reads TGTGCCAGCAGCTCAGGGGGTCCGGGCTACGAGCAGTACTTC. This sequence encodes CASSSGGPGYEQYF. The chain links TRBV9 to TRBJ2-7; 7 nucleotides agree with TRBD1. Germline V gene lookup returns CDR1 SGDLS and CDR2 YYNGEE. CDR3 size: 14 residues. The V and J ends lost 4 bases and 3 bases, in that order; junction bases with no gene match: 7.

The CDR3, as DNA: TGCGCCAGCAGTGAGGGAGAGGGTAGAACCAAAAACATTCAGTACTTC. It yields the protein CASSEGEGRTKNIQYF. The J gene is TRBJ2-4, the V gene TRBV10-1, with D tentatively TRBD2 (5 bases). Germline V gene data show CDR1 as WNHNN and CDR2 as SYGVQD (reference sequence). The V and J ends lost 2 bases and 2 bases respectively, with 13 bases between them. The CDR3 consists of 16 residues.

The chain recombines TRBV10-3 with TRBJ2-5; D gene unclear. V lost 4 bases and J lost 5, with 11 bases in between. The germline V gene has CDR1 ENHRY and CDR2 SYGVKD. The CDR3 totals 13 residues. CDR3 sequence: CAISGGVSETQYF. DNA of the CDR3: TGTGCCATCAGTGGAGGTGTGTCCGAGACCCAGTACTTC.

The table lists this clone with a count of one. This chain uses TRBV9 with TRBJ2-7; perhaps TRBD2 as D (5 bases). The germline V gene has CDR1 SGDLS and CDR2 YYNGEE. The CDR3 has 15 amino acids. The V end lost 4 bases, the J end lost 0 bases, and 14 bases lay between the germline ends. DNA of the CDR3: TGTGCCAGCAGCCCCCGGGGTGGGGACTCCTACGAGCAGTACTTC. It specifies CASSPRGGDSYEQYF.

This clone was seen at least ten times. This chain joins TRBV5-8 and TRBJ1-1; D possibly corresponds to TRBD1 (6 bases). Per germline, CDR1 SGHTS and CDR2 YDEGEE. The CDR3 has 12 residues. The ends were cut back, 4 bases at V and 11 bases at J, with 15 bases in the middle. CDR3 residues: CASSVTGTKAFF. The DNA of the CDR3 is TGTGCCAGCAGCGTCACAGGGACAAAGGCTTTCTTT. Complete variable domain (other parts from reference TRBV5-8 and TRBJ1-1): EAGVTQSPTHLIKTRGQQATLRCSPISGHTSVYWYQQALGLGLQFLLWYDEGEERNRGNFPPRFSGRQFPNYSSELNVNALELEDSALYLCASSVTGTKAFFGQGTRLTVV.

This rearrangement joins TRBV2 to TRBJ2-5, with D perhaps TRBD2 (5 bases). The CDR3 extends over 15 amino acids. The germline gives CDR1 SNHLY, CDR2 FYNNEI. V shed 7 bases and J shed 2 bases, with 17 bases lying between them. The CDR3 DNA reads TGTGCCAGCATAGGAGGTTTGTACCGTCAAGAGACCCAGTACTTC. It yields the protein CASIGGLYRQETQYF.

The gene calls are TRBV19 and TRBJ1-5; D is possibly TRBD1 (6 bases). The V end lost 5 bases, the J end lost 1 base, and 15 bases lay between the germline ends. The germline V gene has CDR1 LNHDA and CDR2 SQIVND (reference sequence). CDR3 size: 16 residues. The CDR3 region is CASSHAGARSNQPQHF. As DNA, the CDR3 is TGTGCCAGTAGTCATGCGGGGGCGCGGAGCAATCAGCCCCAGCATTTT. The whole variable domain, filled in from reference TRBV19 and TRBJ1-5, reads DGGITQSPKYLFRKEGQNVTLSCEQNLNHDAMYWYRQDPGQGLRLIYYSQIVNDFQKGDIAEGYSVSREKKESFPLTVTSAQKNPTAFYLCASSHAGARSNQPQHFGDGTRLSIL.

The gene calls are TRBV4-3 and TRBJ1-2, with D hard to call. This CDR3 region has 15 residues. Per germline, CDR1 LGHNA and CDR2 YSLEER. V lost 5 bases, J lost 4 bases, and 17 bases lay in between. Here the CDR3 DNA reads TGCGCCAGCAGCGATCAGACATCTCTTGGCTATGGCTACACCTTC. It codes for CASSDQTSLGYGYTF.

There are a few counts of this clone. The chain links TRBV27 to TRBJ1-1; possibly TRBD1 for D (5 bases). The CDR3 has 11 residues. The germline gives CDR1 MNHEY, CDR2 SMNVEV (reference sequence). V dropped 4 bases and J dropped 6 bases, with 6 bases sitting between them. CDR3 in DNA: TGTGCCAGCAGTTCCAGGGCTGAAGCTTTCTTT. Protein sequence: CASSSRAEAFF.

This sequence joins TRBV5-6 and TRBJ2-7; 10 nucleotides line up with TRBD1. Germline values: CDR1 SGHDT, CDR2 YYEEEE. V lost 2 bases, J lost 3 bases, and 5 bases stayed unmatched. The CDR3 is made up of 15 amino acids. DNA of the CDR3: TGTGCCAGCAGCTTAGGACAGGGGGTCGTCTACGAGCAGTACTTC. This translates into CASSLGQGVVYEQYF.